A single sample is the source of the 31 T cell receptor beta chains below, sequenced in a study of blood T cell repertoires in COVID-19. Measured with immunoSEQ multiplex PCR; TCRdb has only the in-frame clones, and not every one. The top ten clones hold roughly 2.8% of a sample with around 200,000 clones, around 82% of them seen once. Sequencing was carried out using peripheral blood. The receptors here all came from a man in his fifties with active or convalescent COVID-19.

The V call is TRBV27, the J call TRBJ1-5; D remains ambiguous. The CDR3 totals 15 residues. Looked up from germline, CDR1 is MNHEY and CDR2 is SMNVEV (reference sequence). The V end was cut by 5 bases, the J end by 0 bases, with 11 bases between. As DNA, the CDR3 is TGTGCCAGCAGTCCCCGACACCATAGCAATCAGCCCCAGCATTTT. Amino acid sequence: CASSPRHHSNQPQHF.

This clone was observed once. The chain joins TRBV2 to TRBJ2-3, with D perhaps matching TRBD2 (5 bases). This CDR3 region has 14 residues. With 6 bases removed from V and 2 bases from J, the gap between germline ends came to 12 bases. Germline V gives CDR1 SNHLY, CDR2 FYNNEI. The CDR3 region has the DNA TGTGCCAGCAGGGGTACTAGAAACACAGATACGCAGTATTTT. Encoded protein: CASRGTRNTDTQYF.

This clone was counted between two and nine times. The chain couples TRBV5-1 to TRBJ1-2; 7 bases fit TRBD1. CDR3 length equals 14 residues. V was clipped by 0 bases and J by 6 bases; unmatched bases: 5. Germline values: CDR1 SGHRS, CDR2 YFSETQ. The CDR3 is CASSLAGRGDGYTF. The DNA for the CDR3 is TGCGCCAGCAGCTTGGCTGGCAGGGGGGATGGCTACACCTTC.

The rearrangement joins TRBV5-1 to TRBJ1-1; D uncertain. Trimming removed 0 bases at V and 8 bases at J, with 11 bases between. Germline CDR1 SGHRS, CDR2 YFSETQ. There are 13 residues in the CDR3. The DNA for the CDR3 is TGCGCCAGCAGCTTGGCCCCAGGTTGGGAAGCTTTCTTT. Its protein is CASSLAPGWEAFF.

This chain joins TRBV5-6 and TRBJ1-4, with D perhaps TRBD1 (5 bases). The CDR3 length is 18 residues. The germline V and J ends were trimmed by 4 bases and 6 bases, with 25 bases remaining between them. Germline loops: CDR1 SGHDT, CDR2 YYEEEE. The CDR3 spells CASSRPGLQGTVDEKLFF. In DNA, the CDR3 is TGTGCCAGCAGCCGACCGGGACTTCAAGGAACGGTGGATGAAAAACTGTTTTTT. Together with reference TRBV5-6 and TRBJ1-4, the CDR3 gives the full variable domain: DAGVTQSPTHLIKTRGQQVTLRCSPKSGHDTVSWYQQALGQGPQFIFQYYEEEERQRGNFPDRFSGHQFPNYSSELNVNALLLGDSALYLCASSRPGLQGTVDEKLFFGSGTQLSVL.

The rearrangement joins TRBV9 to TRBJ2-1; a possible D gene is TRBD1 (5 bases). CDR3 size: 17 residues. Germline CDR1 reads SGDLS; CDR2 reads YYNGEE. Deletions cut 0 bases from V and 3 bases from J, with 16 bases between. CDR3 bases: TGTGCCAGCAGCGTAGTGAAGCGACAGCCCTTCTACAATGAGCAGTTCTTC. It translates to CASSVVKRQPFYNEQFF. Drawing the rest from reference TRBV9 and TRBJ2-1, the complete variable domain is DSGVTQTPKHLITATGQRVTLRCSPRSGDLSVYWYQQSLDQGLQFLIQYYNGEERAKGNILERFSAQQFPDLHSELNLSSLELGDSALYFCASSVVKRQPFYNEQFFGPGTRLTVL.

This sequence joins TRBV27 and TRBJ1-5; D is perhaps TRBD1 (6 bases). The germline gives CDR1 MNHEY, CDR2 SMNVEV (reference sequence). This CDR3 region has 15 residues. Trimming removed 2 bases from V and 4 bases from J, with 12 bases in between. The CDR3: CASSLQGPPNQPQHF. In DNA, the CDR3 is TGTGCCAGCAGTTTACAGGGGCCACCGAATCAGCCCCAGCATTTT.

The rearrangement uses TRBV28 and TRBJ2-5, with 10 nucleotides matching TRBD2. V dropped 4 bases and J dropped 1; count of bases not matched to a gene: 6. The CDR3 is 16 amino acids. Per germline, CDR1 MDHEN and CDR2 SYDVKM. The CDR3 sequence is CASSSLAGAFQETQYF. DNA for the CDR3: TGTGCCAGCAGTTCTCTAGCGGGAGCTTTCCAAGAGACCCAGTACTTC.

V is TRBV28 and J is TRBJ2-1; 9 bases are shared with TRBD1. In germline, CDR1 is MDHEN, CDR2 SYDVKM. J lost 4 bases, V lost 6 bases, and 7 bases had no gene match. CDR3 length equals 15 residues. This chain's CDR3 is CASRPGTGKYNEQFF. CDR3 sequence (DNA): TGTGCCAGCAGGCCCGGGACAGGGAAATACAATGAGCAGTTCTTC.

The rearrangement uses TRBV12-3 or TRBV12-4 and TRBJ1-1; D is ambiguous. CDR3 length: 11 residues. V lost 3 bases and J lost 8, with 7 bases in between. CDR3 in DNA: TGTGCCAGCAGTTTTACTTCCGAAGCTTTCTTT. Translation: CASSFTSEAFF.

This clone was counted a few times. The chain has TRBV21-1 and TRBJ2-5; TRBD1 is the table's D call and was not checked against the DNA. TRBV21-1 is classified as a pseudogene. CDR3 length: 15 residues. In nucleotides, the CDR3 is TGTGCCAGCAGCAGAGGACAAGTCAATCAAGAGACCCAGTACTTC. It is translated as CASSRGQVNQETQYF.

This clone showed up just once. In DNA, the CDR3 is TGTGCCAGCAGTTTACCCGGGAGTAGGTACGAGCAGTACTTC. The encoded protein is CASSLPGSRYEQYF. The gene calls are TRBV28 and TRBJ2-7; weak D call: TRBD2 (6 bases). CDR3 length: 14 amino acids. Trimming left V 2 bases short and J 4 bases short, with 12 bases between. Per germline, CDR1 MDHEN and CDR2 SYDVKM.

The rearrangement joins TRBV20-1 to TRBJ2-5; perhaps TRBD2 as D (5 bases). CDR1 DFQATT and CDR2 SNEGSKA come from the germline V gene (reference sequence). This CDR3 contains 11 residues. V shed 3 bases and J shed 9 bases, with 11 bases lying between them. CDR3 DNA sequence: TGCAGTGCTAGGGCCTCCGGGGCCCAGTACTTC. It codes for CSARASGAQYF.

This chain joins TRBV19 and TRBJ1-4; maybe TRBD1 (6 bases). V was pared by 6 bases and J by 8 bases, with 22 bases between. Germline loops: CDR1 LNHDA, CDR2 SQIVND (reference sequence). The CDR3 length is 16 residues. Here the CDR3 DNA reads TGTGCCAGTAGAAGCCCCACCGGGGGGCTGGGAGAAAAACTGTTTTTT. Residues: CASRSPTGGLGEKLFF.

The chain combines TRBV10-1 with TRBJ2-3; TRBD2 agrees at 7 bases. V shed 6 bases, J shed 2 bases, and the junction held 5 bases outside the gene matches. The CDR3 is made up of 14 amino acids. Germline V CDR1 and CDR2: WNHNN, SYGVQD (reference sequence). The CDR3: CASSGRDYTDTQYF. The CDR3 region has the DNA TGCGCCAGCAGCGGTCGGGACTACACAGATACGCAGTATTTT.

This clone was found once. The rearrangement uses TRBV29-1 and TRBJ2-7; D is unclear. With 1 base removed from V and 6 bases from J, the gap between germline ends came to 16 bases. The CDR3 is 14 amino acids. Germline loops: CDR1 SQVTM, CDR2 ANQGSEA. The CDR3 DNA sequence: TGCAGCGTTGAAGGATCGACTCACTGCAGCGAGCAGTACTTC. Protein sequence: CSVEGSTHCSEQYF.

The rearrangement links TRBV19 to TRBJ2-3; 10 bases agree with TRBD1. J gave up 2 bases and V 1 base, and 6 bases lay outside the gene matches. The CDR3 is 17 amino acids. In germline, CDR1 is LNHDA, CDR2 SQIVND (reference sequence). The CDR3 DNA is TGTGCCAGTAGTATAGGGGGGACAGGGGTCTACACAGATACGCAGTATTTT. Residues: CASSIGGTGVYTDTQYF.

The chain is built from TRBV11-2 and TRBJ2-7, with a possible D match to TRBD2 (5 bases). CDR1 is SGHAT and CDR2 is FQNNGV in the germline V gene. The V gene lost 5 bases and the J gene lost 3 bases, with 17 bases spanning the gap. This CDR3 has 15 residues. The CDR3 DNA is TGTGCCAGCAGCCCGCTAGCTAATCTTTTCTACGAGCAGTACTTC. Protein: CASSPLANLFYEQYF.

V usage is TRBV24-1 and J usage is TRBJ2-2, with TRBD2 matching over 7 bases. Per germline, CDR1 KGHDR and CDR2 SFDVKD. The V segment lost 4 bases and the J segment 0 bases; nucleotides outside the gene matches: 7. This CDR3 region has 17 residues. In DNA, the CDR3 is TGTGCCACCAGTGAGGTAGCGGGTCCTCCGAACACCGGGGAGCTGTTTTTT. Protein product: CATSEVAGPPNTGELFF.

The sample holds one count of this clone. The chain recombines TRBV19 with TRBJ2-4; 8 bases agree with TRBD1. Germline assignment: CDR1 LNHDA and CDR2 SQIVND (reference sequence). Trimming at V came to 2 bases and at J to 7 bases, leaving 4 bases not matched to a gene. This CDR3 has 14 amino acids. CDR3 loop: CASSIHQGANIQYF. CDR3 DNA sequence: TGTGCCAGTAGTATACATCAGGGGGCGAACATTCAGTACTTC.

V is TRBV6-6 and J is TRBJ1-1; TRBD1 aligns across 8 bases. The trim removed 6 bases at V and 11 bases at J, leaving 14 bases unmatched. The CDR3 totals 14 residues. Germline V gene sequence: CDR1 MNHNY, CDR2 SVGAGI (reference sequence). This CDR3 reads CASRATGGFLRAFF. The CDR3 region has the DNA TGTGCCAGCAGAGCAACAGGGGGTTTTTTGCGGGCTTTCTTT.

The V call is TRBV3-1 (or the pseudogene TRBV3-2), the J call TRBJ1-6; D is uncertain. This CDR3 region has 17 residues. Per germline, CDR1 LGHDT and CDR2 YNNKEL (reference sequence). V lost 3 bases and J 0 bases, leaving 12 bases between the germline ends. The CDR3 bases are TGTGCCAGCAGCCATCGGCCAAGGAGCTCCTATAATTCACCCCTCCACTTT. Its protein product is CASSHRPRSSYNSPLHF.

V and J are TRBV10-3 and TRBJ1-6; 9 positions match TRBD1. The germline V gene has CDR1 ENHRY and CDR2 SYGVKD. Trimming removed 4 bases from V and 5 bases from J; junction bases left unmatched: 3. This CDR3 has 15 amino acids. For the CDR3, the DNA is TGTGCCATCAGTGCGGGACAGGGAGATAATTCACCCCTCCACTTT. Protein sequence: CAISAGQGDNSPLHF.

J is TRBJ2-1 and V is TRBV10-3; D is possibly TRBD2 (5 bases). The V end was cut by 6 bases, the J end by 0 bases, with 12 bases between. CDR1 is ENHRY and CDR2 is SYGVKD in the germline V gene. The CDR3 has 15 amino acids. CDR3 DNA sequence: TGTGCCATCAGATTAGACACTAGCTCCTACAATGAGCAGTTCTTC. The encoded protein is CAIRLDTSSYNEQFF.

This clone appeared once. As DNA, the CDR3 is TGTGCCAGCAGCGTGAACATGGAGGGCGAAGCTTTCTTT. It translates to CASSVNMEGEAFF. The chain has TRBV9 and TRBJ1-1; D unresolved. The CDR3 length is 13 residues. V shed 2 bases and J shed 8 bases, with 13 bases lying between them. Germline CDR1 and CDR2: SGDLS and YYNGEE.

J is TRBJ2-7 and V is TRBV11-3; 7 nucleotides align to TRBD1. Trimming at V came to 5 bases and at J to 7 bases, leaving 11 bases not matched to a gene. Germline V gene lookup returns CDR1 SGHNT and CDR2 YENEEA. This CDR3 is built from 14 residues. CDR3 amino acids: CASSPTGVHGEQYF. The CDR3 region has the DNA TGTGCCAGCAGCCCCACAGGGGTCCATGGGGAGCAGTACTTC. Filled out from reference TRBV11-3 and TRBJ2-7, the complete variable domain reads EAGVVQSPRYKIIEKKQPVAFWCNPISGHNTLYWYLQNLGQGPELLIRYENEEAVDDSQLPKDRFSAERLKGVDSTLKIQPAELGDSAVYLCASSPTGVHGEQYFGPGTRLTVT.

The count of this clone is one. The chain is built from TRBV7-6 and TRBJ2-3; 10 positions match TRBD2. In germline, CDR1 is SGHVS, CDR2 FNYEAQ. The length of the CDR3 is 15 residues. V dropped 5 bases and J dropped 2; count of bases not matched to a gene: 4. CDR3 loop: CASSQLAGHTDTQYF. The CDR3 bases are TGTGCCAGCAGCCAACTAGCGGGGCACACAGATACGCAGTATTTT.

This clone was picked up one time. This chain uses TRBV19 with TRBJ1-5, with D uncertain. CDR3 length: 13 residues. Germline CDR1 is LNHDA and CDR2 is SQIVND (reference sequence). V was shortened by 3 bases and J by 4 bases, with 7 bases between the two germline ends. CDR3 residues: CASSMAGNQPQHF. The CDR3 DNA follows: TGTGCCAGTAGTATGGCGGGGAATCAGCCCCAGCATTTT.

The chain employs TRBV2 and TRBJ2-7; 9 bases fit TRBD2. Germline CDR1 and CDR2: SNHLY and FYNNEI. There are 13 residues in the CDR3. V was clipped by 6 bases and J by 7 bases; unmatched bases: 7. In nucleotides, the CDR3 is TGTGCCAGCAGCGCCAGCGGGAGGTTAGAGCAGTACTTC. Translating it yields CASSASGRLEQYF.

V and J are TRBV5-1 and TRBJ1-4, with a tentative D call TRBD1 (5 bases). Germline CDR1 and CDR2: SGHRS and YFSETQ. The V end lost 5 bases, the J end lost 4 bases, and 9 bases lay between the germline ends. The CDR3 is 13 amino acids. The CDR3 protein is CASSRQGNEKLFF. CDR3 DNA sequence: TGCGCCAGCAGTAGGCAGGGTAATGAAAAACTGTTTTTT.

The chain combines TRBV5-4 with TRBJ2-7, with TRBD2 matching over 10 bases. V dropped 0 bases and J dropped 3; count of bases not matched to a gene: 3. Per the germline V gene, CDR1 is SGHNT and CDR2 is YYREEE (reference sequence). This CDR3 is 15 amino acids long. The CDR3 protein is CASSLVSSGSYEQYF. The CDR3 DNA is TGTGCCAGCAGCTTGGTGTCTAGCGGGAGCTACGAGCAGTACTTC.